One and the same sample provided the 14 T cell receptor beta chains below, sequenced in a study of control samples from healthy donors and cancer patients. TCRdb's copy holds only in-frame clones and misses some; the assay was immunoSEQ multiplex PCR. The top ten hold roughly 2% of the sample, which has roughly 99,000 clones, roughly four fifths seen once. The sample taken for sequencing was blood. The receptors stem from a man aged 55 to 70 in good health.

V is TRBV7-9 and J is TRBJ2-7; no reliable D call. Looked up from germline, CDR1 is SEHNR and CDR2 is FQNEAQ (reference sequence). The V and J ends lost 4 bases and 6 bases respectively, with 16 bases between them. This CDR3 has 14 residues. The CDR3 region is CASSSRTLGVEQYF. The DNA of the CDR3 is TGTGCCAGCAGCTCACGGACCCTCGGCGTCGAGCAGTACTTC.

J is TRBJ1-2 and V is TRBV11-2; 9 nucleotides align to TRBD1. Germline V gives CDR1 SGHAT, CDR2 FQNNGV. The CDR3 has 14 amino acids. V was pared by 5 bases and J by 4 bases, with 5 bases of the junction left unmatched. The CDR3 nucleotides are TGTGCCAGCAGCCCGGGACAGGGAATCTATGGCTACACCTTC. Encoded protein: CASSPGQGIYGYTF.

The chain has TRBV2 and TRBJ2-1; possibly TRBD2 for D (6 bases). The CDR3 loop spans 13 amino acids. V shed 11 bases and J shed 2 bases, with 13 bases lying between them. The V gene's germline CDR1 is SNHLY and CDR2 FYNNEI. CDR3 loop: CASVTGAYNEQFF. DNA of the CDR3: TGTGCCTCGGTCACGGGAGCCTACAATGAGCAGTTCTTC.

The DNA for the CDR3 is TGTGCCAGTAGCGTCGGCCCGGCCGGGACAGGGCAGTACTTC. Its translation is CASSVGPAGTGQYF. The V gene is TRBV19, the J gene TRBJ2-4, with TRBD1 matching 9 bases. CDR1 LNHDA and CDR2 SQIVND come from the germline V gene (reference sequence). The junction had 13 bases not matched to a gene; V was cut back by 6 bases and J by 13 bases. The CDR3 loop spans 14 amino acids.

The chain links TRBV3-1 (or the pseudogene TRBV3-2) to TRBJ2-7, with TRBD2 matching over 14 bases. V was clipped by 2 bases and J by 7 bases; unmatched bases: 10. The germline CDR1 and CDR2 sequences are LGHDT and YNNKEL (reference sequence). There are 17 residues in the CDR3. CDR3 amino acids: CASSQRRLAGGPQEQYF. DNA for the CDR3: TGTGCCAGCAGCCAACGAAGACTAGCGGGAGGGCCGCAGGAGCAGTACTTC.

V gene TRBV27 combines with J gene TRBJ2-2; D call uncertain. In germline, CDR1 is MNHEY, CDR2 SMNVEV (reference sequence). CDR3 length equals 14 residues. V was cut by 7 bases and J by 5 bases, with 14 bases left in between. The chain's CDR3 is CASTPSGRTGELFF. Written as DNA, the CDR3 is TGTGCCAGCACCCCTTCGGGTAGGACCGGGGAGCTGTTTTTT.

V gene TRBV5-4 combines with J gene TRBJ2-7, with 7 bases that match TRBD1. The CDR3 is 15 amino acids. The germline V gene has CDR1 SGHNT and CDR2 YYREEE (reference sequence). Trimming took 6 bases from V and 4 from J; bases not matched to a gene: 13. For the CDR3, the DNA is TGTGCCAGCACTACCGCGGCACAGGGGCGGTACGAGCAGTACTTC. Translating gives CASTTAAQGRYEQYF.

The V and J genes are TRBV19 and TRBJ1-5, with 10 bases that match TRBD1. Germline values: CDR1 LNHDA, CDR2 SQIVND (reference sequence). V was clipped by 5 bases and J by 0 bases; unmatched bases: 7. The CDR3 has 17 amino acids. The CDR3 here is CASSPGTGVISNQPQHF. CDR3 DNA: TGTGCCAGTAGTCCCGGGACAGGGGTTATTAGCAATCAGCCCCAGCATTTT. Supplemented by reference TRBV19 and TRBJ1-5, the full variable domain reads DGGITQSPKYLFRKEGQNVTLSCEQNLNHDAMYWYRQDPGQGLRLIYYSQIVNDFQKGDIAEGYSVSREKKESFPLTVTSAQKNPTAFYLCASSPGTGVISNQPQHFGDGTRLSIL.

V usage is TRBV7-2 and J usage is TRBJ2-2; 7 positions agree with TRBD2. Germline lookup yields CDR1 SGHTA and CDR2 FQGNSA. Unmatched junction bases numbered 12, after V lost 3 bases and J lost 5 bases. The CDR3 has 17 amino acids. Here the CDR3 DNA reads TGTGCCAGCAGCTTCCCCTCTCGGGGGGTGAGAACCGGGGAGCTGTTTTTT. Its translation is CASSFPSRGVRTGELFF.

The chain employs TRBV30 and TRBJ1-5; D remains ambiguous. Germline assignment: CDR1 GTSNPN and CDR2 SVGIG (reference sequence). The CDR3 sequence is 12 residues long. Trimming left V 8 bases short and J 6 bases short, with 14 bases between. CDR3 loop: CAGQISGQPQHF. DNA of the CDR3: TGTGCCGGGCAGATCTCGGGTCAGCCCCAGCATTTT.

The rearrangement joins TRBV11-2 to TRBJ2-2; TRBD2 might be the D (5 bases). The CDR3 is 14 amino acids. Germline CDR1 and CDR2: SGHAT and FQNNGV. Trimming cost V 5 bases and J 4 bases, with 11 bases left between them. The CDR3 protein is CASSPELVTGELFF. Here the CDR3 DNA reads TGTGCCAGCAGCCCCGAACTAGTCACCGGGGAGCTGTTTTTT. The whole variable domain, remainder taken from reference TRBV11-2 and TRBJ2-2, is EAGVAQSPRYKIIEKRQSVAFWCNPISGHATLYWYQQILGQGPKLLIQFQNNGVVDDSQLPKDRFSAERLKGVDSTLKIQPAKLEDSAVYLCASSPELVTGELFFGEGSRLTVL.

The chain recombines TRBV7-9 with TRBJ1-1; 8 nucleotides agree with TRBD1. In germline, CDR1 is SEHNR, CDR2 FQNEAQ (reference sequence). J was trimmed by 7 bases and V by 5 bases; bases with no gene match: 9. The CDR3 is made up of 14 amino acids. CDR3 nucleotides: TGTGCCAGCAGCCTGGGACAGGCCGAGGGTGAAGCTTTCTTT. It is translated as CASSLGQAEGEAFF.

This chain uses TRBV4-1 with TRBJ2-3; D remains unclear. V gave up 4 bases and J gave up 2 bases, with 10 bases separating them. This CDR3 has 14 residues. Looked up from germline, CDR1 is MGHRA and CDR2 is YSYEKL. The DNA for the CDR3 is TGCGCCAGCAGCCTAAGCTTGGCCACAGATACGCAGTATTTT. This gives the protein CASSLSLATDTQYF.

The rearrangement joins TRBV6-1 to TRBJ2-7; D is ambiguous. The germline gives CDR1 MNHNS, CDR2 SASEGT. The germline V and J ends were trimmed by 1 base and 2 bases, with 18 bases remaining between them. The CDR3 has 17 residues. CDR3 residues: CASSEEFVRILAYEQYF. For the CDR3, the DNA is TGTGCCAGCAGTGAAGAATTTGTGCGGATTCTAGCCTACGAGCAGTACTTC.